One and the same sample provided the 29 T cell receptor beta chains below, sequenced in a study of memory CD4+ T cells and cytomegalovirus serostatus. Some clones are missing from TCRdb's copy, which holds only in-frame ones; the method was immunoSEQ multiplex PCR. This sample has over 55,000 clones, with less than 80% found just once. The sort gate was single viable CD3+CD4+CD8-CD45RO+ cells for memory CD4+ T cells. The sequencing sample was made of memory CD4+ T cells from blood. These receptors all stem from an adult in good health and CMV-seronegative.

This clone has just one count. Written as DNA, the CDR3 is TGTGCCAGCAGTTTAGAGAGGCGTGGCTACACCTTC. Amino acid sequence: CASSLERRGYTF. V gene TRBV28 combines with J gene TRBJ1-2; D unresolved. Germline V gene lookup returns CDR1 MDHEN and CDR2 SYDVKM. The CDR3 is 12 amino acids. Trimming removed 2 bases at V and 7 bases at J, with 8 bases between.

This chain connects TRBV6-1 to TRBJ1-6; D is ambiguous. CDR3 length equals 16 residues. Germline V lookup: CDR1 MNHNS, CDR2 SASEGT. Deletions cut 4 bases from V and 0 bases from J, with 10 bases between. This CDR3 reads CASSGEGSSYNSPLHF. CDR3 nucleotides: TGTGCCAGCAGTGGTGAGGGTAGCTCCTATAATTCACCCCTCCACTTT.

The V gene is TRBV4-1, the J gene TRBJ2-2; perhaps TRBD1 as D (5 bases). V lost 5 bases to trimming and J lost 7 bases, with 11 bases between them. The CDR3 covers 13 residues. Germline CDR1 and CDR2: MGHRA and YSYEKL. The CDR3 spells CASSTQGIGELFF. The CDR3 nucleotides are TGCGCCAGCAGCACCCAGGGAATCGGGGAGCTGTTTTTT.

This rearrangement joins TRBV27 to TRBJ1-4; 7 bases agree with TRBD1. CDR1 and CDR2 (germline): MNHEY, SMNVEV (reference sequence). V trimming: 3 bases; J trimming: 4 bases; junction bases outside the gene matches: 14. The CDR3 spans 18 residues. The CDR3 reads CASSLVWGRDRRNEKLFF. The CDR3 coding sequence is TGTGCCAGCAGTTTGGTTTGGGGCCGGGACAGACGTAATGAAAAACTGTTTTTT.

In its sample, this clone was seen a few times. The V and J genes are TRBV29-1 and TRBJ2-1, with a possible D match to TRBD2 (6 bases). This CDR3 is built from 13 residues. Germline CDR1 is SQVTM and CDR2 is ANQGSEA. Between the trimmed V and J ends, which lost 7 bases and 5 bases, there was a span of 15 bases. Here the CDR3 DNA reads TGCAGCGGACGGCGGGGCAAACACAATGAGCAGTTCTTC. Translation gives CSGRRGKHNEQFF.

The chain couples TRBV4-1 to TRBJ2-1; D is ambiguous. From germline, CDR1 is MGHRA and CDR2 YSYEKL. V lost 2 bases and J 8 bases, leaving 13 bases between the germline ends. The CDR3 loop spans 14 amino acids. DNA for the CDR3: TGCGCCAGCAGCCAACGTGTGGCGCTCGATGAGCAGTTCTTC. This translates into CASSQRVALDEQFF.

The V gene is TRBV15, the J gene TRBJ2-7; D is undetermined. Trimming cost V 0 bases and J 6 bases, with 12 bases left between them. The CDR3 is made up of 14 amino acids. Germline CDR1 is LNHNV and CDR2 is YYDKDF (reference sequence). CDR3 nucleotide sequence: TGTGCCACCAGCAGAGATCTGGGGTCCCGCGAGCAGTACTTC. Protein sequence: CATSRDLGSREQYF.

The V gene is TRBV7-3, the J gene TRBJ1-1; maybe TRBD1 (6 bases). Germline-derived CDR1 and CDR2 are SGHTA and FQGTGA. This CDR3 comprises 14 residues. The V end was cut by 1 base, the J end by 4 bases, with 10 bases between. In nucleotides, the CDR3 is TGTGCCAGCAGCTTAAACAGGGTTGGCACTGAAGCTTTCTTT. Translating it yields CASSLNRVGTEAFF.

This sequence joins TRBV9 and TRBJ2-1; 10 bases agree with TRBD1. Germline V lookup: CDR1 SGDLS, CDR2 YYNGEE. With 3 bases clipped from V and 6 bases from J, the junction kept 3 bases outside the gene matches. There are 14 residues in the CDR3. The CDR3 nucleotides are TGTGCCAGCAGCGGGGGACAGGGGACCAATGAGCAGTTCTTC. This encodes CASSGGQGTNEQFF.

The table lists this clone with a few counts. The V and J genes are TRBV11-3 and TRBJ2-2; possible D gene TRBD1, 5 bases. The CDR3 totals 14 residues. V dropped 4 bases and J dropped 6 bases, with 12 bases sitting between them. Germline V CDR1 and CDR2: SGHNT, YENEEA. The CDR3 spells CASSSPRVPGELFF. CDR3 nucleotides: TGTGCCAGCAGCTCTCCCAGGGTACCCGGGGAGCTGTTTTTT.

The chain has TRBV7-9 and TRBJ2-3, with 9 nucleotides matching TRBD2. J was trimmed by 9 bases and V by 8 bases; bases with no gene match: 6. The CDR3 is 12 residues long. Germline-derived CDR1 and CDR2 are SEHNR and FQNEAQ (reference sequence). The CDR3 region has the DNA TGTGCCAGCTCCAATCTAGCGGGAACGCAGTATTTT. Encoded protein: CASSNLAGTQYF.

This chain connects TRBV10-3 to TRBJ2-1; a weak D match, TRBD2 (5 bases). V gave up 6 bases and J gave up 12 bases, with 15 bases separating them. The length of the CDR3 is 12 residues. Germline V lookup: CDR1 ENHRY, CDR2 SYGVKD. CDR3 in DNA: TGTGCCATCAGGGACTCCTCTTCGGGGCAGTTCTTC. It codes for CAIRDSSSGQFF.

The chain joins TRBV19 to TRBJ1-1, with D possibly matching TRBD1 (5 bases). The germline V gene encodes CDR1 LNHDA and CDR2 SQIVND (reference sequence). The CDR3 runs 14 residues. Trimming removed 11 bases from V and 0 bases from J, with 16 bases in between. The CDR3 is CAAGGGGVNTEAFF. CDR3 nucleotides: TGTGCCGCAGGCGGTGGGGGAGTGAACACTGAAGCTTTCTTT.

The chain recombines TRBV2 with TRBJ1-5; the D is unclear. CDR3 size: 13 residues. V lost 6 bases to trimming and J lost 0 bases, with 6 bases between them. The germline V gene has CDR1 SNHLY and CDR2 FYNNEI. The CDR3 DNA reads as TGTGCCAGCAGACAGAATAGCAATCAGCCCCAGCATTTT. Translation gives CASRQNSNQPQHF.

The rearrangement links TRBV9 to TRBJ2-3, with D unresolved. CDR3 length equals 14 residues. V was cut by 1 base and J by 3 bases, with 9 bases left in between. CDR1 SGDLS and CDR2 YYNGEE come from the germline V gene. The DNA for the CDR3 is TGTGCCAGCAGCGTACGCGTAGTTACAGATACGCAGTATTTT. Its protein is CASSVRVVTDTQYF.

The chain joins TRBV14 to TRBJ2-4, with D possibly matching TRBD2 (6 bases). With 1 base removed from V and 5 bases from J, the gap between germline ends came to 12 bases. Germline CDR1 reads SGHDN; CDR2 reads FVKESK. The CDR3 has 15 residues. This CDR3 is CASSQGAGTENIQYF. CDR3 nucleotides: TGTGCCAGCAGCCAAGGAGCGGGCACAGAAAACATTCAGTACTTC.

Only a few counts were recorded for this clone. This chain connects TRBV7-9 to TRBJ1-6; D remains ambiguous. The V end lost 8 bases, the J end lost 8 bases, and 13 bases lay between the germline ends. The CDR3 sequence is 13 residues long. CDR1 is SEHNR and CDR2 is FQNEAQ in the germline V gene (reference sequence). DNA of the CDR3: TGTGCCAGCGAAAACCTTCCCTATTCACCCCTCCACTTT. Its protein product is CASENLPYSPLHF.

V usage is TRBV10-3 and J usage is TRBJ2-5; D unresolved. The germline V gene encodes CDR1 ENHRY and CDR2 SYGVKD. V was trimmed by 4 bases and J by 3 bases, leaving 6 bases between them. The CDR3 contains 12 residues. The CDR3 region is CAISGSEETQYF. The CDR3 DNA is TGTGCCATCAGTGGGTCAGAAGAGACCCAGTACTTC.

Details on this clone: This sample also contains other DNA sequences that code for the same CDR3. The CDR3 is CASSLRADYGYTF. CDR3 coding DNA: TGTGCCAGCAGCTTAAGGGCAGACTATGGCTACACCTTC. J is TRBJ1-2 and V is TRBV7-9; the D is unclear. Trimming shortened V by 2 bases and J by 3 bases, and 7 bases separated the two germline ends. The CDR3 runs to 13 residues. Per germline, CDR1 SEHNR and CDR2 FQNEAQ (reference sequence).

This clone was counted a single time. CDR3 DNA: TGTGCCAGCTCATTGACCGGGAGCTCCTACAATGAGCAGTTCTTC. Translating it yields CASSLTGSSYNEQFF. The chain uses TRBV18 and TRBJ2-1; TRBD2 might be the D (6 bases). CDR1 is KGHSH, CDR2 LQKENI, per germline. V was trimmed by 5 bases and J by 0 bases, leaving 11 bases between them. The CDR3 consists of 15 residues.

As DNA, the CDR3 is TGCGCCAGCAGCTTGGGAGGGACCACAGATACGCAGTATTTT. It yields the protein CASSLGGTTDTQYF. The chain uses TRBV5-1 and TRBJ2-3, with D perhaps given as TRBD1 or TRBD2 (5 bases each). V lost 0 bases and J lost 2, with 7 bases in between. The CDR3 has 14 residues. The germline gives CDR1 SGHRS, CDR2 YFSETQ.

The chain couples TRBV5-1 to TRBJ1-4, with 10 bases aligning to TRBD1. With V trimmed by 4 bases and J by 4 bases, 4 bases remained unmatched. Germline assignment: CDR1 SGHRS and CDR2 YFSETQ. The CDR3 extends over 15 amino acids. CDR3 loop: CASSPRDRGNEKLFF. DNA for the CDR3: TGCGCCAGCAGCCCCCGGGACAGGGGTAATGAAAAACTGTTTTTT. The full variable domain, rest sourced from reference TRBV5-1 and TRBJ1-4, is KAGVTQTPRYLIKTRGQQVTLSCSPISGHRSVSWYQQTPGQGLQFLFEYFSETQRNKGNFPGRFSGRQFSNSRSEMNVSTLELGDSALYLCASSPRDRGNEKLFFGSGTQLSVL.

The rearrangement joins TRBV5-5 to TRBJ1-1, with D possibly matching TRBD1 (6 bases). The ends were cut back, 9 bases at V and 8 bases at J, with 26 bases in the middle. Germline lookup yields CDR1 SGHKS and CDR2 YYEKEE (reference sequence). The CDR3 extends over 15 amino acids. The CDR3 nucleotides are TGTGCCACGGCTAGACAGGCGTCCTACGCTGGGGAAGCTTTCTTT. It is translated as CATARQASYAGEAFF.

This clone was found once. The chain employs TRBV6-5 and TRBJ2-5; 12 positions agree with TRBD2. V shed 6 bases, J shed 1 base, and the junction held 3 bases outside the gene matches. This CDR3 region has 15 residues. Germline V gene sequence: CDR1 MNHEY, CDR2 SVGAGI. The CDR3 coding sequence is TGTGCCAGCAGACGGACTAGCGGGGCCCAAGAGACCCAGTACTTC. This translates into CASRRTSGAQETQYF.

This sequence joins TRBV18 and TRBJ2-5; possible D gene TRBD2, 5 bases. CDR1 KGHSH and CDR2 LQKENI come from the germline V gene. The CDR3 is made up of 13 amino acids. With 2 bases removed from V and 5 bases from J, the gap between germline ends came to 9 bases. CDR3 DNA: TGTGCCAGCTCACCAGGAGGAGCCGAGACCCAGTACTTC. Protein: CASSPGGAETQYF.

The J gene is TRBJ2-5, the V gene TRBV4-1, with 7 nucleotides matching TRBD2. CDR3 length: 13 amino acids. In germline, CDR1 is MGHRA, CDR2 YSYEKL. Trimming at V came to 4 bases and at J to 2 bases, leaving 1 base not matched to a gene. The CDR3 bases are TGCGCCAGCAGCCGGGGGGGTCAAGAGACCCAGTACTTC. It is translated as CASSRGGQETQYF.

This chain connects TRBV25-1 to TRBJ2-7; D may be TRBD1 or TRBD2 (5 bases each). Between the trimmed V and J ends, which lost 2 bases and 2 bases, there was a span of 13 bases. Germline values: CDR1 MGHDK, CDR2 SYGVNS. The CDR3 contains 15 residues. The CDR3 sequence: CASSELRGVTYEQYF. CDR3 bases: TGTGCCAGCAGTGAACTGCGAGGGGTCACCTACGAGCAGTACTTC.

The chain employs TRBV27 and TRBJ1-2, with D possibly TRBD1 on 5 matching bases. V lost 8 bases and J 5 bases, leaving 12 bases between the germline ends. Germline-derived CDR1 and CDR2 are MNHEY and SMNVEV (reference sequence). CDR3 length equals 12 residues. This chain's CDR3 is CASSAEGYGYTF. CDR3 coding DNA: TGTGCCAGCTCCGCCGAGGGGTATGGCTACACCTTC.

This chain uses TRBV6-1 with TRBJ1-2; the D gene is possibly TRBD1 (5 bases). The CDR3 has 15 amino acids. V was trimmed by 7 bases and J by 5 bases, leaving 20 bases between them. Germline V gene sequence: CDR1 MNHNS, CDR2 SASEGT. Written as DNA, the CDR3 is TGTGCCAGCATTCGGGACTCCGACTCCCTATATGGCTACACCTTC. Its protein is CASIRDSDSLYGYTF.